These T cell receptor beta chains were read from a single sample in a study of blood T cell repertoires in COVID-19. Here immunoSEQ multiplex PCR was the method, and the copy in TCRdb shows in-frame clones only, minus some. The sample carries 51,000 or so clones, roughly nine tenths recorded once. The source material was peripheral blood. The receptor set was obtained from an elderly man with active or convalescent COVID-19. Each CDR3 is given with its conserved first and last residue. The order of the fields is clone size, D gene, J gene, V gene, CDR3 length, CDR3 protein, CDR3 DNA. The D gene is left open where the match is weak. A row's size may be missing; if present it is once, few, many or a size class.

size: NA; D: TRBD2; J: TRBJ2-7; V: TRBV19; length: 14; CDR3: CASSLTVPSGHQYF; DNA: TGTGCCAGTAGTTTGACAGTTCCTAGCGGCCACCAGTACTTC
size: NA; D: NA; J: TRBJ2-1; V: TRBV28; length: 12; CDR3: CASSSVPNEQFF; DNA: TGTGCCAGCAGTTCTGTCCCCAATGAGCAGTTCTTC
size: NA; D: NA; J: TRBJ1-1; V: TRBV29-1; length: 14; CDR3: CSVALRRRNTEAFF; DNA: TGCAGCGTTGCCTTGCGACGGAGGAACACTGAAGCTTTCTTT
size: NA; D: TRBD2; J: TRBJ2-5; V: TRBV5-6; length: 16; CDR3: CASRPWTSGYQETQYF; DNA: TGTGCCAGCAGACCTTGGACTAGCGGGTACCAAGAGACCCAGTACTTC
size: NA; D: TRBD1; J: TRBJ1-3; V: TRBV13; length: 18; CDR3: CASRLTPTGALSGNTIYF; DNA: TGTGCCAGCAGATTGACTCCGACAGGGGCACTCTCTGGAAACACCATATATTTT
size: NA; D: NA; J: TRBJ1-2; V: TRBV5-5; length: 14; CDR3: CASSLLQENYGYTF; DNA: TGTGCCAGCAGCTTACTACAGGAGAACTATGGCTACACCTTC
size: NA; D: TRBD1; J: TRBJ2-3; V: TRBV7-2; length: 16; CDR3: CASSPGTGDVTDTQYF; DNA: TGTGCCAGCAGCCCGGGGACAGGGGACGTCACAGATACGCAGTATTTT
size: once; D: TRBD2; J: TRBJ2-3; V: TRBV7-2; length: 15; CDR3: CASSLTSGSSDTQYF; DNA: TGTGCCAGCAGCTTGACTAGCGGGAGTTCAGATACGCAGTATTTT
size: NA; D: NA; J: TRBJ2-7; V: TRBV10-1; length: 16; CDR3: CASKPGSTGPPYEQYF; DNA: TGCGCCAGCAAGCCGGGATCCACGGGTCCCCCCTACGAGCAGTACTTC
size: NA; D: NA; J: TRBJ2-5; V: TRBV19; length: 15; CDR3: CASSIMVSPPKTQYF; DNA: TGTGCCAGTAGTATTATGGTTTCTCCCCCTAAGACCCAGTACTTC
size: NA; D: NA; J: TRBJ1-3; V: TRBV2; length: 13; CDR3: CASGTRGGNTIYF; DNA: TGTGCCAGCGGGACAAGGGGCGGAAACACCATATATTTT
size: NA; D: NA; J: TRBJ2-5; V: TRBV19; length: 11; CDR3: CASSFQSTQYF; DNA: TGTGCCAGTAGTTTTCAGTCGACCCAGTACTTC
size: NA; D: NA; J: TRBJ1-5; V: TRBV7-9; length: 14; CDR3: CASSFRSGNQPQHF; DNA: TGTGCCAGCAGCTTTCGGTCCGGCAATCAGCCCCAGCATTTT
size: NA; D: TRBD1; J: TRBJ1-5; V: TRBV6-5; length: 11; CDR3: CASTVRDRVHF; DNA: TGTGCCAGCACCGTAAGGGACAGGGTGCATTTT
size: NA; D: NA; J: TRBJ1-1; V: TRBV6-5; length: 11; CDR3: CASRVTGRAFF; DNA: TGTGCCAGCAGGGTAACAGGGAGAGCTTTCTTT
size: once; D: NA; J: TRBJ2-2; V: TRBV4-3; length: 14; CDR3: CASSQGSSSGELFF; DNA: TGCGCCAGCAGCCAAGGTTCAAGCTCCGGGGAGCTGTTTTTT
size: NA; D: NA; J: TRBJ1-3; V: TRBV19; length: 16; CDR3: CASRIGTPRSGNTIYF; DNA: TGTGCCAGTAGGATCGGGACACCCCGCTCTGGAAACACCATATATTTT
size: NA; D: TRBD1; J: TRBJ2-7; V: TRBV5-1; length: 15; CDR3: CASSQGQGASYEQYF; DNA: TGCGCCAGCAGCCAGGGACAGGGGGCATCCTACGAGCAGTACTTC
size: NA; D: TRBD2; J: TRBJ2-3; V: TRBV6-5; length: 14; CDR3: CASTYGGAGDTQYF; DNA: TGTGCCAGCACCTACGGGGGGGCTGGAGATACGCAGTATTTT
size: NA; D: TRBD1; J: TRBJ2-1; V: TRBV19; length: 16; CDR3: CASSESGTGANNEQFF; DNA: TGTGCCAGTAGTGAATCCGGGACAGGGGCCAACAATGAGCAGTTCTTC
size: NA; D: NA; J: TRBJ2-7; V: TRBV27; length: 15; CDR3: CASSLRGTIGSEQYF; DNA: TGTGCCAGCAGTTTAAGAGGTACTATCGGGTCCGAGCAGTACTTC
size: NA; D: TRBD1; J: TRBJ1-1; V: TRBV12-3/TRBV12-4; length: 13; CDR3: CASRLTGVGEAFF; DNA: TGTGCCAGCAGACTTACAGGGGTGGGTGAAGCTTTCTTT
size: NA; D: NA; J: TRBJ1-6; V: TRBV6-2/TRBV6-3; length: 14; CDR3: CASSWAQRRSPLHF; DNA: TGTGCCAGCAGTTGGGCGCAAAGACGATCACCCCTCCACTTT
size: NA; D: NA; J: TRBJ1-4; V: TRBV7-9; length: 15; CDR3: CASSLARGSNEKLFF; DNA: TGTGCCAGCAGCTTAGCGCGCGGGTCCAATGAAAAACTGTTTTTT
size: NA; D: NA; J: TRBJ1-1; V: TRBV27; length: 15; CDR3: CASRIQGLENTEAFF; DNA: TGTGCCAGCAGAATCCAGGGTCTTGAGAACACTGAAGCTTTCTTT
size: NA; D: TRBD2; J: TRBJ2-3; V: TRBV10-3; length: 15; CDR3: CAISGRASGSDTQYF; DNA: TGTGCCATCAGTGGGCGGGCTAGCGGCTCAGATACGCAGTATTTT
size: NA; D: NA; J: TRBJ2-7; V: TRBV5-6; length: 15; CDR3: CASTPRPLRGYEQYF; DNA: TGTGCCAGCACACCACGTCCGCTCCGGGGCTACGAGCAGTACTTC
size: NA; D: NA; J: TRBJ2-2; V: TRBV20-1; length: 16; CDR3: CSASAAVNLNTGELFF; DNA: TGCAGTGCTAGTGCCGCGGTCAACTTGAACACCGGGGAGCTGTTTTTT
size: NA; D: NA; J: TRBJ1-1; V: TRBV4-2; length: 15; CDR3: CASSQDWELRVPAFF; DNA: TGTGCCAGCAGCCAAGATTGGGAGTTAAGGGTTCCAGCTTTCTTT
size: NA; D: TRBD2; J: TRBJ2-1; V: TRBV6-4; length: 17; CDR3: CASSDSLAGSSYNEQFF; DNA: TGTGCCAGCAGTGACTCGTTAGCGGGAAGCTCCTACAATGAGCAGTTCTTC
size: NA; D: TRBD1; J: TRBJ1-6; V: TRBV30; length: 13; CDR3: CASGQGAESPLHF; DNA: TGTGCCTCGGGACAGGGGGCTGAATCACCCCTCCACTTT
size: once; D: NA; J: TRBJ2-4; V: TRBV5-5; length: 13; CDR3: CASSLPQPGREDF; DNA: TGTGCCAGCAGCTTGCCACAACCGGGCAGGGAGGACTTC
size: NA; D: TRBD1; J: TRBJ1-4; V: TRBV5-6; length: 16; CDR3: CASSLARGPANEKLFF; DNA: TGTGCCAGCAGCTTGGCCAGGGGGCCTGCTAATGAAAAACTGTTTTTT
size: NA; D: TRBD2; J: TRBJ2-1; V: TRBV2; length: 13; CDR3: CASQLAAYNEQFF; DNA: TGTGCCAGCCAGCTAGCGGCTTACAATGAGCAGTTCTTC
size: NA; D: NA; J: TRBJ2-1; V: TRBV5-1; length: 15; CDR3: CASSLGDSSYNEQFF; DNA: TGCGCCAGCAGCTTGGGAGACAGTTCCTACAATGAGCAGTTCTTC
size: NA; D: TRBD2; J: TRBJ2-1; V: TRBV23-1; length: 18; CDR3: CASSQIQGLAGSHNEQFF; DNA: TGCGCCAGCAGTCAGATCCAGGGACTAGCGGGAAGCCACAATGAGCAGTTCTTC
size: NA; D: TRBD1; J: TRBJ2-5; V: TRBV25-1; length: 13; CDR3: CASRRTGQETQYF; DNA: TGTGCCAGCAGACGGACAGGGCAGGAGACCCAGTACTTC
size: NA; D: TRBD1; J: TRBJ1-1; V: TRBV18; length: 14; CDR3: CASSPGTANTEAFF; DNA: TGTGCCAGCTCACCCGGGACAGCTAACACTGAAGCTTTCTTT
size: NA; D: TRBD1; J: TRBJ1-2; V: TRBV5-1; length: 15; CDR3: CASSLAGQGAWGYTF; DNA: TGCGCCAGCAGCTTGGCCGGCCAGGGGGCCTGGGGCTACACCTTC
size: NA; D: TRBD2; J: TRBJ2-3; V: TRBV4-2; length: 15; CDR3: CASSQYSGDTDTQYF; DNA: TGTGCCAGCAGCCAATATAGCGGGGACACAGATACGCAGTATTTT
size: NA; D: TRBD1; J: TRBJ1-2; V: TRBV28; length: 15; CDR3: CASSETGSANYGYTF; DNA: TGTGCCAGCAGCGAGACAGGGTCTGCTAACTATGGCTACACCTTC
size: NA; D: TRBD2; J: TRBJ2-1; V: TRBV6-2/TRBV6-3; length: 14; CDR3: CASSASGGHNEQFF; DNA: TGTGCCAGCAGCGCTAGCGGGGGGCACAATGAGCAGTTCTTC
size: NA; D: TRBD2; J: TRBJ2-3; V: TRBV3-1/TRBV3-2; length: 19; CDR3: CASSPRQGLAGGTTDTQYF; DNA: TGTGCCAGCAGCCCGAGACAGGGACTAGCGGGAGGAACCACAGATACGCAGTATTTT
size: NA; D: TRBD1; J: TRBJ1-6; V: TRBV7-8; length: 16; CDR3: CASSFERGRLNSPLHF; DNA: TGTGCCAGCAGCTTTGAGAGGGGGCGGCTAAATTCACCCCTCCACTTT
size: NA; D: NA; J: TRBJ2-3; V: TRBV6-1; length: 15; CDR3: CASSEAGAFTDTQYF; DNA: TGTGCCAGCAGTGAAGCAGGAGCTTTCACAGATACGCAGTATTTT
size: NA; D: NA; J: TRBJ2-7; V: TRBV5-1; length: 14; CDR3: CASSLHPSSYEQYF; DNA: TGCGCCAGCAGCTTACACCCTTCTTCCTACGAGCAGTACTTC
size: NA; D: TRBD1; J: TRBJ1-2; V: TRBV28; length: 15; CDR3: CASSVPGTGWGGYTF; DNA: TGTGCCAGCAGCGTCCCCGGGACAGGGTGGGGCGGCTACACCTTC
size: NA; D: TRBD1; J: TRBJ1-1; V: TRBV29-1; length: 11; CDR3: CSVKTGPEAFF; DNA: TGCAGCGTTAAGACAGGGCCTGAAGCTTTCTTT
size: NA; D: TRBD1; J: TRBJ2-2; V: TRBV11-2; length: 15; CDR3: CASSRGTGGTGELFF; DNA: TGTGCCAGCAGCAGGGGGACAGGGGGGACCGGGGAGCTGTTTTTT
size: once; D: NA; J: TRBJ2-2; V: TRBV7-3; length: 16; CDR3: CASSLGQSANTGELFF; DNA: TGTGCCAGCAGCTTAGGGCAATCAGCGAACACCGGGGAGCTGTTTTTT
size: medium-sized; D: TRBD2; J: TRBJ2-1; V: TRBV28; length: 18; CDR3: CASSLGLAGGPSYNEQFF; DNA: TGTGCCAGCAGTTTAGGGCTAGCGGGAGGGCCTTCCTACAATGAGCAGTTCTTC
size: NA; D: NA; J: TRBJ1-1; V: TRBV6-5; length: 14; CDR3: CASSYGGTNTEAFF; DNA: TGTGCCAGCAGTTACGGGGGGACCAACACTGAAGCTTTCTTT
size: once; D: TRBD1; J: TRBJ2-1; V: TRBV29-1; length: 14; CDR3: CSASQGVTYNEQFF; DNA: TGCAGCGCAAGTCAGGGGGTCACCTACAATGAGCAGTTCTTC
size: NA; D: TRBD1; J: TRBJ1-2; V: TRBV7-9; length: 19; CDR3: CASSPSPGQGDGFVYGYTF; DNA: TGTGCCAGCAGCCCTTCTCCGGGACAGGGGGATGGGTTTGTCTATGGCTACACCTTC
size: NA; D: NA; J: TRBJ1-2; V: TRBV5-6; length: 15; CDR3: CASSLEGGPNYGYTF; DNA: TGTGCCAGCAGCTTGGAAGGGGGACCTAACTATGGCTACACCTTC
size: once; D: NA; J: TRBJ2-5; V: TRBV5-6; length: 11; CDR3: CASSLGQTQYF; DNA: TGTGCCAGCAGCTTGGGGCAAACCCAGTACTTC
size: NA; D: NA; J: TRBJ2-1; V: TRBV7-3; length: 13; CDR3: CASSINRDNEQFF; DNA: TGTGCCAGCAGCATAAACAGAGACAATGAGCAGTTCTTC
size: NA; D: NA; J: TRBJ2-1; V: TRBV4-2; length: 12; CDR3: CASSQGRLEQFF; DNA: TGTGCCAGCAGCCAAGGGAGACTCGAGCAGTTCTTC
size: NA; D: TRBD1; J: TRBJ1-3; V: TRBV7-9; length: 14; CDR3: CASSLTGAGNTIYF; DNA: TGTGCCAGCAGCTTGACAGGGGCTGGAAACACCATATATTTT
size: NA; D: NA; J: TRBJ1-2; V: TRBV7-9; length: 12; CDR3: CASSSSGYGYTF; DNA: TGTGCCAGCAGCTCCAGCGGGTATGGCTACACCTTC